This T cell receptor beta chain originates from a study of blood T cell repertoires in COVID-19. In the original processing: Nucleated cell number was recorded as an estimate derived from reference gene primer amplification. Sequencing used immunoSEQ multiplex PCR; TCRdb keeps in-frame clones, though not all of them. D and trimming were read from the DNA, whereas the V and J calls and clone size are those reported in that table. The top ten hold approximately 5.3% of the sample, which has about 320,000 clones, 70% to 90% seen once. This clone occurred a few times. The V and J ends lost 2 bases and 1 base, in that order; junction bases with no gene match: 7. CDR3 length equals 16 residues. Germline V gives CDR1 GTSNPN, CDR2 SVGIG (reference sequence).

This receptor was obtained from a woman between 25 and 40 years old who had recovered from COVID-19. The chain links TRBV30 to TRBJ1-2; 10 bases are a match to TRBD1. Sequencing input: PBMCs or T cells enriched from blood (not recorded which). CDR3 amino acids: CAWSHGGQGFNYGYTF. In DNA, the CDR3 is TGTGCCTGGAGTCACGGGGGACAGGGGTTTAACTATGGCTACACCTTC.